This T cell receptor (beta chain) was recorded in a study of molecular identifiers for immune sequencing clone quantification. Study conclusions and caveats: Whereas clones above 20 RNA copies held under 1% of naive-cell molecules, they held over 98% of effector molecules.

TCRdb re-derived calls from the PCR reads in MiXCR, one entry per CDR3 protein. The sample gives tens of thousands of distinct CDR3 sequences, around 18% of which show up once; about 1.5% is in the top ten. In its sample, this clonotype was seen a few times. The target antigen is unknown. CDR1 and CDR2 from the germline V gene are KGHDR and SFDVKD. CDR3 length: 15 residues. The V gene lost 7 bases and the J gene lost 3 bases, with 17 bases spanning the gap. The sequenced material came from naive CD8+ T cells from blood, with Jurkat cell RNA spiked in. Subset defined: FACS-sorted CD8+CD4-CCR7+CD45RA+ naive T cells. The source of this sequence is a human donor in good health. Some libraries in this study had Jurkat cell RNA spiked in. The gene calls are TRBV24-1 and TRBJ1-1; possibly TRBD1 for D (5 bases). The CDR3 here is CATSPKGFGYTEAFF. DNA for the CDR3: TGTGCCACCAGCCCCAAGGGGTTTGGGTACACTGAAGCTTTCTTT.